This TCR beta chain was identified in a study of cytomegalovirus exposure and HLA in healthy donors. Findings and limits, study-wide: CMV serostatus alone was available as immune exposure information. Reported findings show TCR beta sequences accurately forecast HLA-A and HLA-B alleles in most subjects.

About this clone: Its antigen remains unidentified.

PCR used 60 Vbeta primers and 13 Jbeta primers. The method was immunoSEQ multiplex PCR; TCRdb's version includes in-frame clones alone and lacks a portion of them. Of around 160,000 clones listed, 70% to 80% were seen once; the top ten hold roughly 0.99%. The CDR3 extends over 15 amino acids. V trimming: 4 bases; J trimming: 6 bases; junction bases outside the gene matches: 9. CDR1 is SGDLS and CDR2 is YYNGEE in the germline V gene. All the people who gave samples were healthy bone marrow donors. Material for sequencing was PBMCs. This sequence originates from a woman in her thirties or forties in good health and CMV-seronegative. This sequence joins TRBV9 and TRBJ2-7; 11 bases align to TRBD2. Here the CDR3 DNA reads TGTGCCAGCAGCCCCCTAGCGGGAGGACTCTCCGAGCAGTACTTC. Encoded protein: CASSPLAGGLSEQYF. Filled out from reference TRBV9 and TRBJ2-7, the complete variable domain reads DSGVTQTPKHLITATGQRVTLRCSPRSGDLSVYWYQQSLDQGLQFLIQYYNGEERAKGNILERFSAQQFPDLHSELNLSSLELGDSALYFCASSPLAGGLSEQYFGPGTRLTVT.